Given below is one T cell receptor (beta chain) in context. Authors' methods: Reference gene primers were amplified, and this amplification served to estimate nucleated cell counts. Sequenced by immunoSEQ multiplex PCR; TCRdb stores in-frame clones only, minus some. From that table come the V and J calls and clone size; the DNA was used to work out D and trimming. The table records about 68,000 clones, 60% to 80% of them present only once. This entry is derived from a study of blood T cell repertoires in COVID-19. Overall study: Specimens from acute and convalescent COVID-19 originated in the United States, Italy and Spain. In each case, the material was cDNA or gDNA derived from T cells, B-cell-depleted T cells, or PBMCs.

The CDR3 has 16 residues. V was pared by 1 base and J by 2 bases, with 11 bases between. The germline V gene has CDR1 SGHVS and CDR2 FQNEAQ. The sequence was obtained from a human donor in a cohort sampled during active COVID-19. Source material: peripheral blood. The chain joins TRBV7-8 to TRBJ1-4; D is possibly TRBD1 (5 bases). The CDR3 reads CASSLGGRSTNEKLFF. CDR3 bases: TGTGCCAGCAGCTTAGGGGGGAGGAGCACTAATGAAAAACTGTTTTTT.